The T cell receptor (beta chain) described here comes from a study of blood T cells in healthy people across ages. V shed 4 bases, J shed 6 bases, and the junction held 8 bases outside the gene matches. CDR3 size: 15 residues. Germline loops: CDR1 SGHRS, CDR2 YFSETQ. This clonotype was seen ten or more times. Next came a second PCR, run for about 7 to 12 cycles, which used a sample-barcoded 5' primer along with a J-beta primer mix. Each CDR3 protein gets one entry after TCRdb re-called the 5' RACE reads with MiXCR. The sample consists of 650,000 to 700,000 distinct CDR3 sequences, 40% to 65% of them appearing once.

Material for sequencing was blood. The sequence was collected from a woman aged 80 or over in good health. This chain uses TRBV5-1 with TRBJ2-7, with 12 bases aligning to TRBD2. CDR3 DNA: TGCGCCAGCAGCCTTGAGACTAGCGGGAGCGGCGAGCAGTACTTC. Encoded protein: CASSLETSGSGEQYF.